This note documents a single T cell receptor (beta chain) sequence. Its antigen has not been determined. The sample originates from a study of monozygotic twins with inflammatory bowel disease (dated by TCRdb to about 2019). Study-level background: The full study comprised about 28 monozygotic twin pairs: nine German pairs (four IBD-concordant, five IBD-discordant) and 19 IBD-discordant Danish pairs. The search for disease-associated traits relied mainly on comparing, within discordant pairs, IBD patients with their genetically identical healthy co-twins. Each individual had, on average, about 151 000 unique TCRalpha sequences and 181 000 unique TCRbeta sequences available for analysis.

What the work shows at the level of the full study, not this receptor alone: No single strong signal or clonotype linked to IBD turned up in the results, so the idea that one exists was not supported. The analysis was unable to tell different T cell subtypes apart. Concordant and discordant twins showed no difference in repertoire similarity, possibly because of limited statistical power. Fewer clonotypes were shared with other individuals by IBD patients than by healthy twins, most markedly in patients showing signs of disease activity. Because patients were on differing immunosuppressive treatments, the repertoires may have picked up extra background noise and inter-individual variability. Measured by the inverse Simpson index, TCRbeta repertoire diversity was lower in IBD patients than in their healthy co-twins.

CDR1 SGHTA and CDR2 FQGTGA are derived from the germline V gene. The CDR3 sequence holds 15 residues, the cysteine and phenylalanine included. The nucleotide record is missing. Library prep was done by 5' RACE. For each TCR library, around 3,500 ng of total RNA was used. For each sample, cDNA synthesis was carried out in eight separate reactions using SMARTScribe reverse transcriptase. During cDNA synthesis, unique molecular identifiers containing a 6-nucleotide sample barcode were introduced by template switching. Amplification of TCRalpha and TCRbeta cDNA involved two nested PCRs of about 15 and 9 cycles, and each PCR was followed by bead purification. Before amplification, the cDNA was both treated with uracil DNA-glycosylase and purified with the QIAquick PCR purification kit. The second PCR added Illumina TruSeq-compatible adapters along with sample-specific barcodes. Library quality and concentration were assessed using TapeStation and Qubit, and 4.5 to 6.5 ng of each library was pooled. Sequencing of pooled libraries was carried out on an Illumina HiSeq2500 single-index Rapid Run using 2 x 100 bp reads and custom sequencing primers. The study's own analysis went as follows. PCR and sequencing errors were corrected by UMI-based consensus assembly using MiGEC version 1.2.6. V(D)J alignment, clonotype assembly and CDR3 extraction were performed with MiXCR version 2.1.1. Normalisation of gene usage, clonotype sharing and MAIT/NKT TCR abundance was achieved by analysing the top 1000, 10 000 and 20 000 clonotypes per sample. Diversity was computed as the inverse Simpson index with the vegan R package after downsampling to 27 000 UMIs. Paired Mann-Whitney U tests on discordant twin pairs were used, with Benjamini-Hochberg multiple-testing correction. The reads underwent TCRdb reprocessing, giving one record for each CDR3 protein sequence and no DNA. None of the V and J calls come from the authors' own analysis; TCRdb made them. The table for this sample records 400,000 to 500,000 distinct CDR3 sequences. Together, the top ten hold 2% to 3% of the sample.

From each donor, a roughly 2.5 ml peripheral blood sample was collected into PAXgene tubes and kept at -80 degrees C. Without T cell sorting, total RNA was isolated from whole blood using the PAXgene blood miRNA kit on an automated QIAcube. Peripheral blood from monozygotic twin pairs who were concordant or discordant for inflammatory bowel disease underwent deep TCRalpha and TCRbeta repertoire profiling using unique molecular barcoding. For every twin pair, smoking habits were documented, and each individual was categorised as a current, former or never smoker. The rearranged segments are TRBV7-3 and TRBJ2-1; TCRdb proposes TRBD2, but this gene call is untestable without DNA. The sequenced material came from blood. This receptor was obtained from a human donor with ulcerative colitis or Crohn's disease, or a healthy co-twin of an affected twin (not recorded which). The CDR3 region has the sequence CASSLSGSGHNEQFF.